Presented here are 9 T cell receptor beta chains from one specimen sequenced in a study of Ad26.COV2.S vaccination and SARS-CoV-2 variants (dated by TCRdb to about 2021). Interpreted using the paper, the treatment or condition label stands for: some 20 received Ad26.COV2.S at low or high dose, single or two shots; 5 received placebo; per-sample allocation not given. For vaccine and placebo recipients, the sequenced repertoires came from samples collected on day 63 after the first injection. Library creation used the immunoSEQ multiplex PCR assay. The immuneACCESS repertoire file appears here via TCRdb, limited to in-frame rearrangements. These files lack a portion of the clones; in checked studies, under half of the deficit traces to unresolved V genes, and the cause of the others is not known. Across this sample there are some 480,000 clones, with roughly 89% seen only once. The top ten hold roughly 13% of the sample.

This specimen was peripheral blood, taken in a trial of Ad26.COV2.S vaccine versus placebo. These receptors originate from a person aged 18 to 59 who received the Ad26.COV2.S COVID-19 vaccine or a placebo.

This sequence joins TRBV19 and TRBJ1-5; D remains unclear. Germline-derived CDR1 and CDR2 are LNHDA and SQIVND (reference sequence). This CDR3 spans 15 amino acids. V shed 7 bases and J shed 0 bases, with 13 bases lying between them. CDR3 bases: TGTGCCAGTATGTCCGACCCCGGTAGCAATCAGCCCCAGCATTTT. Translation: CASMSDPGSNQPQHF.

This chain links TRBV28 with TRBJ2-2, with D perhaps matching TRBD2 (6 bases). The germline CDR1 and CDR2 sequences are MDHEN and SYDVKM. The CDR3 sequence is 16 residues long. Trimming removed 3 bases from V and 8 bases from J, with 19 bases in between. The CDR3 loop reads CASSFLRETHRGELFF. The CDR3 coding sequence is TGTGCCAGCAGTTTCCTCCGGGAGACCCACCGAGGGGAGCTGTTTTTT.

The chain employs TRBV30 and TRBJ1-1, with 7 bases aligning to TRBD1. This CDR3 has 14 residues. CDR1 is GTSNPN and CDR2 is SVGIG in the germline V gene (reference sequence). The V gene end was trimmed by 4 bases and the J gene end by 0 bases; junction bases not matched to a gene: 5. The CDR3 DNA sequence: TGTGCCTGGAAAACAGGGGAAATGAACACTGAAGCTTTCTTT. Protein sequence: CAWKTGEMNTEAFF.

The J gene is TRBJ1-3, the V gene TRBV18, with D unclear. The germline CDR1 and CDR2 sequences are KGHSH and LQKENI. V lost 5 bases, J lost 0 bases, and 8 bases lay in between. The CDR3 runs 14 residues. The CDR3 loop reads CASSSGNSGNTIYF. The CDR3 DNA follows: TGTGCCAGCTCATCGGGGAACTCTGGAAACACCATATATTTT.

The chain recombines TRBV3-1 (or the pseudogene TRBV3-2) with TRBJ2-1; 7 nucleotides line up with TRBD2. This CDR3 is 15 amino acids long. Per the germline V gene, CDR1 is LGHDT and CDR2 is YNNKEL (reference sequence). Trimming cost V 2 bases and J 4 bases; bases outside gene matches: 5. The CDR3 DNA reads TGTGCCAGCAGCCAACGTAGCGGGTGGTACAATGAGCAGTTCTTC. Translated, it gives CASSQRSGWYNEQFF.

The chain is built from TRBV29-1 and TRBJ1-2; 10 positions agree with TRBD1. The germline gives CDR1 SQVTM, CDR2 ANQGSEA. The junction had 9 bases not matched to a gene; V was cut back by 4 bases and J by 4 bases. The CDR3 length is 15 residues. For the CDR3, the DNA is TGCAGCGTTGGGCTGACAGGGGGCTTCAGCTATGGCTACACCTTC. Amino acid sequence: CSVGLTGGFSYGYTF.

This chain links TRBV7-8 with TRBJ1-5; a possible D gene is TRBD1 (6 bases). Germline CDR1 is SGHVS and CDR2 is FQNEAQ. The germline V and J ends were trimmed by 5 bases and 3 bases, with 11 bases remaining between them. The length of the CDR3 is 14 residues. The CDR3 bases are TGTGCCAGCAGCCGCGGACAGTTCAATCAGCCCCAGCATTTT. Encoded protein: CASSRGQFNQPQHF.

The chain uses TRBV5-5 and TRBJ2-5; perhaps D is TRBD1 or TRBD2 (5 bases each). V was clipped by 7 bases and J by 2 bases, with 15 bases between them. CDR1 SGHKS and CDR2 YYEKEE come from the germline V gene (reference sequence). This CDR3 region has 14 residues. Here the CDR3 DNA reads TGTGCCAGCGCCCTCCCCGGGACGCAAGAGACCCAGTACTTC. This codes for CASALPGTQETQYF.

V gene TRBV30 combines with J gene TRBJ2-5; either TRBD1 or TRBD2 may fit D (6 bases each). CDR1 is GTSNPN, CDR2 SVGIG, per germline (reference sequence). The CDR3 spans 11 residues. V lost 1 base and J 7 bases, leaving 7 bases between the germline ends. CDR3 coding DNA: TGTGCCTGGAGTGAGGGGGGGACCCAGTACTTC. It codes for CAWSEGGTQYF.